This T cell receptor (beta chain) was recorded in a study of technical replicates of blood from a handful of donors. This clone was found once. The data were produced by immunoSEQ multiplex PCR, yet TCRdb's version contains in-frame clones alone and is incomplete. In the table there are roughly 62,000 clones, about 95% of which are singletons. CDR3 length equals 15 residues. CDR1 and CDR2 from the germline V gene are WNHNN and SYGVQD (reference sequence). Trimming left V 6 bases short and J 0 bases short, with 12 bases between. J is TRBJ1-5 and V is TRBV10-1; a possible D gene is TRBD1 (6 bases). This receptor was taken from a human donor in good health. Some clones in this sample may be carry-over from other donors' samples. Sequenced: PBMCs. The CDR3 nucleotides are TGCGCCAGCAGATGGGACATCCATAGCAATCAGCCCCAGCATTTT. Translated, it gives CASRWDIHSNQPQHF.